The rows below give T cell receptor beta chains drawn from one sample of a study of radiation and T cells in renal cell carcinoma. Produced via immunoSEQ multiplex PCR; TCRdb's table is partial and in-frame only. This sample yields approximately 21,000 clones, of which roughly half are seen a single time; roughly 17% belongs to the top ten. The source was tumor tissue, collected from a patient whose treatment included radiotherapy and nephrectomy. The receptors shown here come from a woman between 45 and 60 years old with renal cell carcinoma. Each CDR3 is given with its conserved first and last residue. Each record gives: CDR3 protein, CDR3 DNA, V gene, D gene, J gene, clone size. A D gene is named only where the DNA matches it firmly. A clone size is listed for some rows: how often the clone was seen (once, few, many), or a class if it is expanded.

CDR3: CASSSGQGYQPQHF; DNA: TGTGCCAGCAGCTCGGGACAGGGCTATCAGCCCCAGCATTTT; V: TRBV7-9; D: TRBD1; J: TRBJ1-5; size: few
CDR3: CASSLRGDSQTGELFF; DNA: TGCGCCAGCAGCTTGCGGGGGGACAGTCAGACCGGGGAGCTGTTTTTT; V: TRBV5-1; D: -; J: TRBJ2-2; size: few
CDR3: CASSPGPRTNYGYTF; DNA: TGTGCCAGTAGTCCCGGCCCTCGGACCAACTATGGCTACACCTTC; V: TRBV19; D: -; J: TRBJ1-2; size: -
CDR3: CASSYYRGSYEQYF; DNA: TGTGCCAGCAGTTACTACAGGGGTTCGTACGAGCAGTACTTC; V: TRBV6-4; D: TRBD1; J: TRBJ2-7; size: -
CDR3: CASSLASGEHTEAFF; DNA: TGTGCCAGCAGCTTAGCCTCCGGGGAGCACACTGAAGCTTTCTTT; V: TRBV7-9; D: -; J: TRBJ1-1; size: once
CDR3: CASSYSSRLVTEAFF; DNA: TGTGCCAGCAGTTACTCGAGCAGGTTGGTCACTGAAGCTTTCTTT; V: TRBV6-5; D: -; J: TRBJ1-1; size: -
CDR3: CASSPQGGAEKLFF; DNA: TGTGCCAGCAGCCCCCAGGGGGGGGCTGAAAAACTGTTTTTT; V: TRBV5-5; D: TRBD1; J: TRBJ1-4; size: -
CDR3: CASSLAGVDQPQHF; DNA: TGTGCCAGCAGCTTGGCGGGGGTTGATCAGCCCCAGCATTTT; V: TRBV5-8; D: -; J: TRBJ1-5; size: -
CDR3: CASSSGRIYEQYF; DNA: TGCGCCAGCAGCTCGGGACGGATCTACGAGCAGTACTTC; V: TRBV5-1; D: -; J: TRBJ2-7; size: -
CDR3: CASSIALTADTQYF; DNA: TGTGCCAGTAGTATAGCCCTGACAGCAGATACGCAGTATTTT; V: TRBV19; D: -; J: TRBJ2-3; size: -
CDR3: CASTSDGGLYGYTF; DNA: TGTGCCAGCACCTCAGATGGGGGTCTCTATGGCTACACCTTC; V: TRBV6-6; D: -; J: TRBJ1-2; size: -
CDR3: CASSQDVAGQETQYF; DNA: TGTGCCAGCAGCCAAGATGTTGCGGGGCAAGAGACCCAGTACTTC; V: TRBV4-2; D: -; J: TRBJ2-5; size: -
CDR3: CASSPGTGARRDTQYF; DNA: TGTGCCAGCAGCCCCGGGACAGGGGCTCGTCGAGATACGCAGTATTTT; V: TRBV6-6; D: TRBD1; J: TRBJ2-3; size: -
CDR3: CASNKQGWGSYEQYF; DNA: TGTGCCAGCAACAAACAGGGTTGGGGCTCCTACGAGCAGTACTTC; V: TRBV6-5; D: -; J: TRBJ2-7; size: -
CDR3: CASSGIQASRTQEQYF; DNA: TGTGCCAGCTCAGGGATACAGGCCTCCCGAACCCAGGAGCAGTACTTC; V: TRBV18; D: -; J: TRBJ2-7; size: few
CDR3: CASSAGASPNQPQHF; DNA: TGTGCCAGCAGTGCGGGAGCAAGCCCCAATCAGCCCCAGCATTTT; V: TRBV2; D: -; J: TRBJ1-5; size: -
CDR3: CASSQGHRGSYNSPLHF; DNA: TGCGCCAGCAGCCAAGGGCACAGGGGGTCCTATAATTCACCCCTCCACTTT; V: TRBV4-3; D: TRBD1; J: TRBJ1-6; size: -
CDR3: CASSYSVADPEAFF; DNA: TGTGCCAGCAGTTACTCGGTGGCAGATCCAGAAGCTTTCTTT; V: TRBV6-5; D: -; J: TRBJ1-1; size: -
CDR3: CASSFAGDYGYTF; DNA: TGTGCCAGCAGCTTCGCAGGAGACTATGGCTACACCTTC; V: TRBV7-9; D: -; J: TRBJ1-2; size: -
CDR3: CASSPRDRVSRGTDTQYF; DNA: TGTGCCAGCAGCCCCCGGGACAGGGTGTCGAGGGGCACAGATACGCAGTATTTT; V: TRBV2; D: TRBD1; J: TRBJ2-3; size: -
CDR3: CASSLGQGAATGELFF; DNA: TGTGCCAGCAGTTTAGGGCAGGGGGCTGCCACCGGGGAGCTGTTTTTT; V: TRBV6-4; D: TRBD1; J: TRBJ2-2; size: -
CDR3: CATKTSGGNEQFF; DNA: TGTGCCACCAAGACTAGCGGGGGTAATGAGCAGTTCTTC; V: TRBV10-3; D: TRBD2; J: TRBJ2-1; size: many
CDR3: CASSSLSGQGAGVQYF; DNA: TGTGCCAGCAGTTCCCTCTCGGGACAGGGGGCAGGCGTGCAGTACTTC; V: TRBV6-5; D: TRBD1; J: TRBJ2-7; size: -
CDR3: CASSAGSTGELFF; DNA: TGTGCCAGCAGCGCAGGGTCCACCGGGGAGCTGTTTTTT; V: TRBV4-2; D: -; J: TRBJ2-2; size: -
CDR3: CASSGGPTNEKLFF; DNA: TGCGCCAGCAGCGGGGGACCCACTAATGAAAAACTGTTTTTT; V: TRBV5-1; D: -; J: TRBJ1-4; size: -
CDR3: CASSLAPDRADYGYTF; DNA: TGCGCCAGCAGCTTGGCCCCGGACAGGGCCGACTATGGCTACACCTTC; V: TRBV5-1; D: TRBD1; J: TRBJ1-2; size: -
CDR3: CASSQERAQLNTEAFF; DNA: TGCGCCAGCAGCCAAGAGAGAGCACAGTTGAACACTGAAGCTTTCTTT; V: TRBV4-1; D: -; J: TRBJ1-1; size: -
CDR3: CATSRGGDGYGYTF; DNA: TGTGCCACCAGCAGAGGCGGGGATGGCTATGGCTACACCTTC; V: TRBV15; D: -; J: TRBJ1-2; size: -
CDR3: CASSLATGPSDTQYF; DNA: TGTGCCAGCAGCTTGGCGACAGGGCCCTCAGATACGCAGTATTTT; V: TRBV5-6; D: TRBD1; J: TRBJ2-3; size: -
CDR3: CASRQGAYEQYF; DNA: TGTGCCAGCAGACAGGGGGCCTACGAGCAGTACTTC; V: TRBV6-5; D: TRBD1; J: TRBJ2-7; size: -
CDR3: CASSPGGEGYGYTF; DNA: TGTGCCAGCAGTCCAGGGGGCGAAGGCTATGGCTACACCTTC; V: TRBV6-6; D: TRBD1; J: TRBJ1-2; size: -
CDR3: CASSSLIEINQPQHF; DNA: TGTGCCAGCAGCTCCCTAATAGAAATCAATCAGCCCCAGCATTTT; V: TRBV7-8; D: -; J: TRBJ1-5; size: -